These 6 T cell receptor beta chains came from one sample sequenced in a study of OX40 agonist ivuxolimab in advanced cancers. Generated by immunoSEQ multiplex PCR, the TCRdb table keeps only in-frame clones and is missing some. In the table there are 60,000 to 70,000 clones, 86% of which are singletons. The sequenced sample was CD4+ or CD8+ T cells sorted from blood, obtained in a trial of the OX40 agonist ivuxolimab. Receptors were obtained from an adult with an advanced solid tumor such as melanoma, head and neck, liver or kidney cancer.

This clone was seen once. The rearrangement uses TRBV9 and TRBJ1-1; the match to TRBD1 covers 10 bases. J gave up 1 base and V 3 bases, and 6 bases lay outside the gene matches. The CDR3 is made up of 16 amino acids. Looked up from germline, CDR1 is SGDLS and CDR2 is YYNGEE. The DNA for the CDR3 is TGTGCCAGCAGCGCCGGGACAGGGGTTTCGAACACTGAAGCTTTCTTT. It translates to CASSAGTGVSNTEAFF.

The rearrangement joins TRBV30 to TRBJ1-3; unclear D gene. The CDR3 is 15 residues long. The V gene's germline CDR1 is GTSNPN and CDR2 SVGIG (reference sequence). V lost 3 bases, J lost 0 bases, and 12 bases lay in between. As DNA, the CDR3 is TGTGCCTGGAGCGGCGGTGGCAGCTCTGGAAACACCATATATTTT. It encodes CAWSGGGSSGNTIYF. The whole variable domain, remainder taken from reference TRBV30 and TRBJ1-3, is SQTIHQWPATLVQPVGSPLSLECTVEGTSNPNLYWYRQAAGRGLQLLFYSVGIGQISSEVPQNLSASRPQDRQFILSSKKLLLSDSGFYLCAWSGGGSSGNTIYFGEGSWLTVV.

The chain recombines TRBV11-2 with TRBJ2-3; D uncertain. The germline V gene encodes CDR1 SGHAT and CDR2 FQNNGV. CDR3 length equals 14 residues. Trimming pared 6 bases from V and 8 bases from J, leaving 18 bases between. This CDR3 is CASRPGSGTGTQYF. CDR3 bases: TGTGCCAGCAGACCCGGGTCCGGCACGGGTACGCAGTATTTT.

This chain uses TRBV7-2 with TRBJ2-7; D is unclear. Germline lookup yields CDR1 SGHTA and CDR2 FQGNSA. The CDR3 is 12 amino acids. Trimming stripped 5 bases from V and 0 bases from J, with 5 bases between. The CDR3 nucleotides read TGTGCCAGCAGCCAACCCTCCTACGAGCAGTACTTC. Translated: CASSQPSYEQYF.

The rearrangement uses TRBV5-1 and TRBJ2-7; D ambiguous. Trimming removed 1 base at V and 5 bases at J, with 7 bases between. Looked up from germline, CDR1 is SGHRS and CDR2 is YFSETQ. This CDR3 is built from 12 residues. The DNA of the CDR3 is TGCGCCAGCAGCTTGAAGCTGGACGAGCAGTACTTC. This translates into CASSLKLDEQYF.

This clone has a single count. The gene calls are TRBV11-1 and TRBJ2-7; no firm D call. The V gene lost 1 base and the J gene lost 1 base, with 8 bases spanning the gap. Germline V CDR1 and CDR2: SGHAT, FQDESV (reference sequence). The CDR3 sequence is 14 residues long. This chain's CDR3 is CASSLVADSYEQYF. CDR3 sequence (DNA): TGTGCCAGCAGCTTAGTAGCAGATTCCTACGAGCAGTACTTC. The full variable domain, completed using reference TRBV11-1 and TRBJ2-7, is EAEVAQSPRYKITEKSQAVAFWCDPISGHATLYWYRQILGQGPELLVQFQDESVVDDSQLPKDRFSAERLKGVDSTLKIQPAELGDSAMYLCASSLVADSYEQYFGPGTRLTVT.